The 16 T cell receptor beta chains given below trace back to one sample, sequenced in a study of blood T cells in healthy people across ages. A sample-barcoded 5' primer and a J-beta primer mix were used in a second PCR of roughly 7 to 12 cycles. A single record per CDR3 protein comes from TCRdb applying MiXCR to the 5' RACE reads. The sample records 550,000 to 650,000 distinct CDR3 sequences, approximately 30% being singletons. Sequenced input: blood. The receptors originated from a woman of 80 years or more in good health.

This clonotype was observed at least ten times. This chain uses TRBV6-2 or TRBV6-3 with TRBJ2-7; D gene unclear. Trimming cost V 2 bases and J 5 bases, with 16 bases left between them. Germline CDR1 MNHEY, CDR2 SVGEGT. The CDR3 is 15 residues long. The CDR3 DNA sequence: TGTGCCAGCAGTTACGGAGTAGCCTCCCGGGACGAGCAGTACTTC. Its translation is CASSYGVASRDEQYF.

This clonotype was counted many times. A read error may account for a junction end that differs from germline. The gene calls are TRBV20-1 and TRBJ2-7, with D perhaps matching TRBD1 (6 bases). The CDR3 runs 14 residues. The V gene's germline CDR1 is DFQATT and CDR2 SNEGSKA (reference sequence). In DNA, the CDR3 is TGCAGTTCTAGAGACGGAAACAGGGTTCGCGAGCAGTACTTC. This translates into CSSRDGNRVREQYF.

There are many counts of this clonotype. The rearrangement links TRBV5-1 to TRBJ2-7; TRBD2 aligns across 8 bases. The V segment lost 4 bases and the J segment 2 bases; nucleotides outside the gene matches: 8. The length of the CDR3 is 15 residues. Germline V gene lookup returns CDR1 SGHRS and CDR2 YFSETQ. CDR3 sequence reads: CASSPRGGQTYEQYF. As DNA, the CDR3 is TGCGCCAGCAGCCCCCGGGGGGGGCAGACCTACGAGCAGTACTTC.

The sample holds many counts of this clonotype. V usage is TRBV4-2 and J usage is TRBJ2-5; the match to TRBD2 covers 13 bases. The junction had 7 bases not matched to a gene; V was cut back by 3 bases and J by 0 bases. In germline, CDR1 is LGHNA, CDR2 YNFKEQ. The length of the CDR3 is 18 residues. DNA for the CDR3: TGTGCCAGCAGCCACCAACGAGGACTAGCGGGGGACCAAGAGACCCAGTACTTC. Protein sequence: CASSHQRGLAGDQETQYF.

The CDR3 DNA reads TGTGCCAGCAGCCTCCCAAAACAGAATGAGCAGTTCTTC. Amino acid sequence: CASSLPKQNEQFF. This chain connects TRBV4-2 to TRBJ2-1; D is unresolved. Germline V gene data show CDR1 as LGHNA and CDR2 as YNFKEQ. The CDR3 runs to 13 residues. The V and J ends lost 4 bases and 7 bases respectively, with 11 bases between them.

Ten or more counts support this clonotype. J is TRBJ2-1 and V is TRBV20-1; 9 nucleotides agree with TRBD2. This CDR3 has 14 amino acids. Per the germline V gene, CDR1 is DFQATT and CDR2 is SNEGSKA (reference sequence). J gave up 1 base and V 6 bases, and 4 bases lay outside the gene matches. Here the CDR3 DNA reads TGCAGTGCGCTTCTAGCGGGGTCCTACAATGAGCAGTTCTTC. Translating gives CSALLAGSYNEQFF.

With respect to this clonotype: A much larger clone lies a single base off, so this may be a read error. This chain uses TRBV7-9 with TRBJ2-7; 8 bases map to TRBD2. CDR1 is SEHNR, CDR2 FQNEAQ, per germline (reference sequence). This CDR3 has 16 residues. J gave up 7 bases and V 6 bases, and 17 bases lay outside the gene matches. CDR3 residues: CASSFSSGGPTNEQYF. In DNA, the CDR3 is TGTGCCAGCAGTTTTAGTTCGGGGGGGCCCACTAATGAGCAGTACTTC.

This clonotype was observed a few times. The chain employs TRBV5-5 and TRBJ2-2; weak D call: TRBD2 (5 bases). V gave up 0 bases and J gave up 16 bases, with 16 bases separating them. This CDR3 is built from 13 residues. Germline assignment: CDR1 SGHKS and CDR2 YYEKEE (reference sequence). DNA of the CDR3: TGTGCCAGCAGCTTGGACTTCACCGGGAAGCCGTTTTTT. Translated, it gives CASSLDFTGKPFF.

This clonotype showed up just once. This may be a read error: a much more frequent sequence differs by one nucleotide. The CDR3 DNA reads TGTGCCAGCAGCTCCGTCGCAGGGGATTTCTATGACTACACCTTC. Protein: CASSSVAGDFYDYTF. The chain combines TRBV7-2 with TRBJ1-2; tentatively, D is TRBD1 (6 bases). Germline-derived CDR1 and CDR2 are SGHTA and FQGNSA. This CDR3 has 15 residues.

The chain recombines TRBV2 with TRBJ1-1; D is possibly TRBD1 (6 bases). Germline V gene data show CDR1 as SNHLY and CDR2 as FYNNEI. The V gene lost 5 bases and the J gene lost 7 bases, with 14 bases spanning the gap. CDR3 size: 13 residues. CDR3 protein: CASSFGRGLEAFF. The CDR3 DNA is TGTGCCAGCAGTTTTGGCAGGGGCCTTGAAGCTTTCTTT.

The sample holds a few counts of this clonotype. The rearrangement links TRBV10-3 to TRBJ1-5; D remains ambiguous. V was pared by 3 bases and J by 1 base, with 7 bases between. The CDR3 runs 14 residues. Germline assignment: CDR1 ENHRY and CDR2 SYGVKD. The CDR3 region is CAISDRVSNQPQHF. In DNA, the CDR3 is TGTGCCATCAGTGATCGAGTAAGCAATCAGCCCCAGCATTTT.

This clonotype was counted between two and nine times. V gene TRBV20-1 combines with J gene TRBJ2-3; the D gene could be TRBD1 or TRBD2 (5 bases each). Germline CDR1 and CDR2: DFQATT and SNEGSKA (reference sequence). V was trimmed by 0 bases and J by 2 bases, leaving 12 bases between them. The CDR3 totals 15 residues. CDR3 residues: CSARDLLGDTDTQYF. The CDR3 DNA is TGCAGTGCTAGAGATCTCCTGGGGGACACAGATACGCAGTATTTT.

The J gene is TRBJ1-4, the V gene TRBV10-3; D ambiguous. The V gene's germline CDR1 is ENHRY and CDR2 SYGVKD. CDR3 size: 19 residues. Trimming took 0 bases from V and 0 from J, leaving 17 bases between them. The CDR3 DNA is TGTGCCATCAGTGAGTCGCCGGCCGAGAGGTTCGCAACTAATGAAAAACTGTTTTTT. It specifies CAISESPAERFATNEKLFF.

The chain has TRBV5-1 and TRBJ2-3; D may be TRBD2 (5 bases). Germline V gene sequence: CDR1 SGHRS, CDR2 YFSETQ. This CDR3 has 15 residues. V shed 2 bases and J shed 0 bases, with 10 bases lying between them. The CDR3 region has the DNA TGCGCCAGCAGCTTAGGACTCCAAAGCACAGATACGCAGTATTTT. It encodes CASSLGLQSTDTQYF.

CDR3 residues: CASSQGREGNTEAFF. CDR3 DNA: TGTGCCAGCAGCCAAGGACGGGAGGGAAACACTGAAGCTTTCTTT. The chain carries TRBV7-9 and TRBJ1-1; D uncertain. V was shortened by 5 bases and J by 2 bases, with 15 bases between the two germline ends. The CDR3 is 15 amino acids. Germline V lookup: CDR1 SEHNR, CDR2 FQNEAQ (reference sequence).

The chain joins TRBV7-2 to TRBJ2-1; 7 positions agree with TRBD2. Germline V gene lookup returns CDR1 SGHTA and CDR2 FQGNSA. CDR3 length: 16 residues. The V and J ends lost 1 base and 13 bases, in that order; junction bases with no gene match: 16. The CDR3 here is CASSLGSFRGEETQFF. CDR3 in DNA: TGTGCCAGCAGCTTAGGAAGTTTTCGGGGGGAGGAGACCCAGTTCTTC.